Each of the 15 T cell receptor beta chains below was sequenced from the same sample in a study of CD8 T cells in Susac syndrome. It was with random hexamers that 0.5 to 1 ug RNA was reverse transcribed. Using its own MiXCR run on the immunoSEQ multiplex PCR reads, TCRdb lists one record per CDR3 protein. Of 100,000 or so distinct CDR3 sequences in the sample, about 93% were seen once. The material sequenced was CD4+ T cells from PBMCs. The receptors shown here come from a human donor with Susac syndrome.

V is TRBV9 and J is TRBJ2-2; 8 bases line up with TRBD2. The CDR3 is 14 residues long. The trim removed 3 bases at V and 5 bases at J, leaving 3 bases unmatched. Germline CDR1 is SGDLS and CDR2 is YYNGEE. The CDR3 spells CASSASGGTGELFF. The DNA of the CDR3 is TGTGCCAGCAGCGCGAGCGGGGGTACCGGGGAGCTGTTTTTT.

The chain recombines TRBV7-9 with TRBJ2-3; TRBD1 matches 7 bases. V was clipped by 3 bases and J by 4 bases; unmatched bases: 10. CDR1 and CDR2 (germline): SEHNR, FQNEAQ (reference sequence). The CDR3 contains 16 residues. The CDR3 here is CASSLADRAFADTQYF. In nucleotides, the CDR3 is TGTGCCAGCAGCTTGGCCGACAGGGCATTCGCAGATACGCAGTATTTT.

The chain couples TRBV5-4 to TRBJ2-5, with D unclear. CDR3 length: 14 amino acids. The V end lost 4 bases, the J end lost 0 bases, and 10 bases lay between the germline ends. The germline CDR1 and CDR2 sequences are SGHNT and YYREEE (reference sequence). Here the CDR3 DNA reads TGTGCCAGCAGCGTACAAATTAACCAAGAGACCCAGTACTTC. Its protein is CASSVQINQETQYF.

V and J are TRBV30 and TRBJ1-4; D is undetermined. The V and J ends lost 0 bases and 11 bases respectively, with 10 bases between them. The CDR3 runs to 12 residues. The germline CDR1 and CDR2 sequences are GTSNPN and SVGIG (reference sequence). The CDR3 DNA sequence: TGTGCCTGGAGTGTATCGGGCGAGAAACTGTTTTTT. This gives the protein CAWSVSGEKLFF.

The chain couples TRBV30 to TRBJ2-5; the D call may be TRBD1 or TRBD2 (6 bases each). This CDR3 contains 14 residues. Trimming took 0 bases from V and 4 from J, leaving 12 bases between them. Germline CDR1 reads GTSNPN; CDR2 reads SVGIG (reference sequence). CDR3 protein: CAWSVRGLSETQYF. In nucleotides, the CDR3 is TGTGCCTGGAGTGTCAGGGGACTTTCAGAGACCCAGTACTTC.

V is TRBV27 and J is TRBJ2-3; 7 positions agree with TRBD1. With V trimmed by 5 bases and J by 11 bases, 7 bases remained unmatched. There are 12 residues in the CDR3. Germline assignment: CDR1 MNHEY and CDR2 SMNVEV (reference sequence). CDR3 region: CASSLPGQMQYF. The CDR3 nucleotides are TGTGCCAGCAGTCTCCCGGGACAGATGCAGTATTTT.

The V call is TRBV29-1, the J call TRBJ2-7; D not certain. Germline loops: CDR1 SQVTM, CDR2 ANQGSEA. This CDR3 comprises 13 residues. The germline V and J ends were trimmed by 6 bases and 0 bases, with 12 bases remaining between them. The CDR3: CSVHVASSYEQYF. Written as DNA, the CDR3 is TGCAGCGTCCATGTGGCCAGCTCCTACGAGCAGTACTTC.

V and J are TRBV6-5 and TRBJ1-2, with D possibly being TRBD1 (6 bases). There are 14 residues in the CDR3. Germline CDR1 and CDR2: MNHEY and SVGAGI. The germline V and J ends were trimmed by 4 bases and 3 bases, with 12 bases remaining between them. The CDR3 coding sequence is TGTGCCAGCAGTTCTCCCCCAGGGGACTATGGCTACACCTTC. Protein sequence: CASSSPPGDYGYTF.

The chain recombines TRBV12-3 or TRBV12-4 with TRBJ2-1; D is tentatively TRBD1 or TRBD2 (5 bases each). V dropped 2 bases and J dropped 10 bases, with 24 bases sitting between them. CDR3 length: 17 amino acids. The CDR3 spells CASSLKGGRGDIWEQFF. The CDR3 DNA reads TGTGCCAGCAGTTTAAAAGGAGGACGGGGCGATATCTGGGAGCAGTTCTTC.

The gene calls are TRBV20-1 and TRBJ2-7, with TRBD1 identical over 11 bases. V trimming: 6 bases; J trimming: 5 bases; junction bases outside the gene matches: 6. Per the germline V gene, CDR1 is DFQATT and CDR2 is SNEGSKA (reference sequence). This CDR3 is 13 amino acids long. Here the CDR3 reads CSAAGTGGHEQYF. The CDR3 nucleotides are TGCAGTGCGGCCGGGACAGGGGGACACGAGCAGTACTTC.

This rearrangement joins TRBV28 to TRBJ1-4; TRBD1 aligns across 7 bases. This CDR3 has 15 residues. Germline CDR1 and CDR2: MDHEN and SYDVKM. J was trimmed by 5 bases and V by 6 bases; bases with no gene match: 9. Written as DNA, the CDR3 is TGTGCCAGCAGGCCACAGGGGATTGGAAATGAAAAACTGTTTTTT. It yields the protein CASRPQGIGNEKLFF.

This chain uses TRBV9 with TRBJ2-5; D may match TRBD1 or TRBD2 (6 bases each). The CDR3 has 14 residues. Germline CDR1 reads SGDLS; CDR2 reads YYNGEE. The V end was cut by 4 bases, the J end by 4 bases, with 14 bases between. The CDR3 bases are TGTGCCAGCAGCCCAGGGGCGGGAATAGAGACCCAGTACTTC. Translated, it gives CASSPGAGIETQYF. Complete variable domain (other parts from reference TRBV9 and TRBJ2-5): DSGVTQTPKHLITATGQRVTLRCSPRSGDLSVYWYQQSLDQGLQFLIQYYNGEERAKGNILERFSAQQFPDLHSELNLSSLELGDSALYFCASSPGAGIETQYFGPGTRLLVL.

This rearrangement joins TRBV27 to TRBJ2-7; TRBD1 agrees at 11 bases. The V gene's germline CDR1 is MNHEY and CDR2 SMNVEV (reference sequence). This CDR3 spans 14 amino acids. After removal of 1 base from V and 6 bases from J, the junction contained 2 bases not matched to a gene. The CDR3 here is CASSLLGQGGEQYF. The CDR3 DNA reads TGTGCCAGCAGTTTATTGGGACAGGGGGGCGAGCAGTACTTC.

This chain joins TRBV2 and TRBJ1-5; D ambiguous. In germline, CDR1 is SNHLY, CDR2 FYNNEI. V was pared by 1 base and J by 9 bases, with 4 bases between. This CDR3 is 11 amino acids long. DNA of the CDR3: TGTGCCAGCAGTGAAGGGGGGCCCCAGCATTTT. Residues: CASSEGGPQHF. Based on the CDR3 plus reference TRBV2 and TRBJ1-5, the full variable domain is EPEVTQTPSHQVTQMGQEVILRCVPISNHLYFYWYRQILGQKVEFLVSFYNNEISEKSEIFDDQFSVERPDGSNFTLKIRSTKLEDSAMYFCASSEGGPQHFGDGTRLSIL.

The genes are TRBV3-1 and TRBJ1-6; no reliable D call. Germline CDR1 and CDR2: LGHDT and YNNKEL (reference sequence). V was trimmed by 4 bases and J by 10 bases, leaving 11 bases between them. This CDR3 comprises 13 residues. CDR3 residues: CASSRGGNSPLHF. The CDR3 DNA reads as TGTGCCAGCAGCCGGGGAGGGAACTCACCCCTCCACTTT.